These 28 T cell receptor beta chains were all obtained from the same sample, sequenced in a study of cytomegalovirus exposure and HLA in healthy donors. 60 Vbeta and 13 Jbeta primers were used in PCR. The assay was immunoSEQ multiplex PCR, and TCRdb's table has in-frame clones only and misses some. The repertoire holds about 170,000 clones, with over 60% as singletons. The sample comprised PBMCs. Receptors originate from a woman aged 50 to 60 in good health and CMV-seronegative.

CDR3 bases: TGTGCCAGCAGATACTTAGGGGGGGCATCGGGTAATTCACCCCTCCACTTT. Residues: CASRYLGGASGNSPLHF. J is TRBJ1-6 and V is TRBV27; tentatively, D is TRBD1 (6 bases). CDR3 length: 17 amino acids. From germline, CDR1 is MNHEY and CDR2 SMNVEV (reference sequence). V lost 6 bases to trimming and J lost 6 bases, with 21 bases between them.

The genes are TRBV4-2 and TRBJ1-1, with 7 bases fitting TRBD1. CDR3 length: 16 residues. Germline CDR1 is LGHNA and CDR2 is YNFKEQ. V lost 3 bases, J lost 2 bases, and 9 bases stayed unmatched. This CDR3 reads CASSHDLGQLNTEAFF. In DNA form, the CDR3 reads TGTGCCAGCAGCCATGACCTGGGACAGCTAAACACTGAAGCTTTCTTT.

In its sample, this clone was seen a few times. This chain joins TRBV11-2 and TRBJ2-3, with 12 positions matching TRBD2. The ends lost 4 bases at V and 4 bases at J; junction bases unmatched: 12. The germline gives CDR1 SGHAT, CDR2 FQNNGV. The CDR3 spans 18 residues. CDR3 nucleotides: TGTGCCAGCAGCTCTCCCGGGCTAGCGGGGGGGCCGGCAGATACGCAGTATTTT. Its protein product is CASSSPGLAGGPADTQYF.

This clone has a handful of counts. This CDR3 is CASRGPPSGGLNPTDTQYF. The CDR3 bases are TGTGCCAGCAGGGGACCACCTAGCGGGGGGCTAAACCCCACAGATACGCAGTATTTT. The chain combines TRBV7-9 with TRBJ2-3; 11 bases match TRBD2. The V and J ends lost 6 bases and 2 bases, in that order; junction bases with no gene match: 16. Germline CDR1 SEHNR, CDR2 FQNEAQ (reference sequence). The CDR3 length is 19 residues.

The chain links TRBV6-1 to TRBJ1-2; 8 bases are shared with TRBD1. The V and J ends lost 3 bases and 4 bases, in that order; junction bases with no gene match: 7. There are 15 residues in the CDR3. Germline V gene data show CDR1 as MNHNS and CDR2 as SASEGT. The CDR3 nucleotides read TGTGCCAGCAGTGAGGTTGGACAGGGAAGCTATGGCTACACCTTC. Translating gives CASSEVGQGSYGYTF.

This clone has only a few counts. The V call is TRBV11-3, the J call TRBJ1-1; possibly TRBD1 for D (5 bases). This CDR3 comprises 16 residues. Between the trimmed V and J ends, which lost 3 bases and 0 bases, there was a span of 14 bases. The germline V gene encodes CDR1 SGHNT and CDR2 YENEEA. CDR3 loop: CASSLGQKTMNTEAFF. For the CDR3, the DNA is TGTGCCAGCAGCTTGGGGCAGAAAACTATGAACACTGAAGCTTTCTTT.

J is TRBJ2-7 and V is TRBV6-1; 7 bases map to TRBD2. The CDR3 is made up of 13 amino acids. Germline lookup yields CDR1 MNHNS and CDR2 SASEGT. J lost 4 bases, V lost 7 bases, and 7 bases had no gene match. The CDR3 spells CASIRDGRYEQYF. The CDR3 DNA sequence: TGTGCCAGCATACGGGACGGGAGGTACGAGCAGTACTTC.

CDR3 coding DNA: TGTGCCAGTAGAAACACACAGGGCGCAAGCAATCAGCCCCAGCATTTT. This sequence encodes CASRNTQGASNQPQHF. The gene calls are TRBV19 and TRBJ1-5; possibly TRBD1 for D (6 bases). Trimming stripped 6 bases from V and 1 base from J, with 16 bases between. Germline V gene lookup returns CDR1 LNHDA and CDR2 SQIVND (reference sequence). The CDR3 has 16 amino acids.

The CDR3 reads CATSRVNPGTEAFF. CDR3 nucleotide sequence: TGTGCCACCAGCAGAGTGAACCCAGGCACTGAAGCTTTCTTT. V gene TRBV15 combines with J gene TRBJ1-1; D gene ambiguous. Germline CDR1 is LNHNV and CDR2 is YYDKDF (reference sequence). V lost 1 base to trimming and J lost 4 bases, with 10 bases between them. The CDR3 is 14 amino acids.

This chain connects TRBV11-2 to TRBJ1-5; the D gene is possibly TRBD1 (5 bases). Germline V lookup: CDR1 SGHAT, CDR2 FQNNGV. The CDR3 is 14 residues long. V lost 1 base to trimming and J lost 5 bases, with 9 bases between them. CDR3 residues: CASSLVGEDQPQHF. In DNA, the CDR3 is TGTGCCAGCAGCTTAGTAGGGGAGGATCAGCCCCAGCATTTT.

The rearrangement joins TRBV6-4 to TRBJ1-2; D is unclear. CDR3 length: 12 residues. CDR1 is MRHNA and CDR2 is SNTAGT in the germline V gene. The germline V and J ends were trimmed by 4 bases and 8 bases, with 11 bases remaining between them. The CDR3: CASSGPAGGYTF. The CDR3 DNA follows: TGTGCCAGCAGTGGCCCGGCAGGAGGCTACACCTTC.

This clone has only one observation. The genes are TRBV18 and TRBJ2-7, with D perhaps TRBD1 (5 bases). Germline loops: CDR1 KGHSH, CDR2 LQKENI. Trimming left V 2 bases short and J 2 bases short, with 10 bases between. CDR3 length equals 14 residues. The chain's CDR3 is CASSPTTVAYEQYF. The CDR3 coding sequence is TGTGCCAGCTCACCAACGACAGTAGCCTACGAGCAGTACTTC.

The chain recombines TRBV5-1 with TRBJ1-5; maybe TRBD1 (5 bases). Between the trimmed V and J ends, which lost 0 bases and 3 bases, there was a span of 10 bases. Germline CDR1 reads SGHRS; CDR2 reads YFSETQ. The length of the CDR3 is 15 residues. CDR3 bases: TGCGCCAGCAGCTTGGGAGGGGAGGTCAATCAGCCCCAGCATTTT. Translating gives CASSLGGEVNQPQHF.

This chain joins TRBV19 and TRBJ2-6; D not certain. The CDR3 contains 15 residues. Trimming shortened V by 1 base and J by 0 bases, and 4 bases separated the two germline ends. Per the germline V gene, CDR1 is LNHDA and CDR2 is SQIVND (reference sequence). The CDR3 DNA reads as TGTGCCAGTAGTATAGCTAGCTCTGGGGCCAACGTCCTGACTTTC. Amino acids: CASSIASSGANVLTF.

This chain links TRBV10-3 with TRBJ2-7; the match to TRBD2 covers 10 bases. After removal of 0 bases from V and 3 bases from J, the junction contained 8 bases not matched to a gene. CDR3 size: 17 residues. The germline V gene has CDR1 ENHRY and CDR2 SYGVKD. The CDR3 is CAISESLTSGADYEQYF. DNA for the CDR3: TGTGCCATCAGTGAGTCCCTAACTAGCGGGGCGGACTACGAGCAGTACTTC.

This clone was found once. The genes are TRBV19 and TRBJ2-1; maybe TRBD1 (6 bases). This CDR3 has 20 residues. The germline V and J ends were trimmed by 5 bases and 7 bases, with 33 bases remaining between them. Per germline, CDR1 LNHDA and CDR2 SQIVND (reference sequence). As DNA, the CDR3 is TGTGCCAGTAGTGACCCTCAGGGGCGGGTTTGGCCAAGAGAGCTTAATGAGCAGTTCTTC. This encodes CASSDPQGRVWPRELNEQFF.

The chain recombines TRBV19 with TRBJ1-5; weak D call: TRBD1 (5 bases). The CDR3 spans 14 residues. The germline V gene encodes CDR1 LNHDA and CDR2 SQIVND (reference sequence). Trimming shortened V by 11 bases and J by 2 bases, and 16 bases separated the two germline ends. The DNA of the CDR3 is TGTGCCTGCCGGAGGGGCTTTGGCAATCAGCCCCAGCATTTT. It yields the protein CACRRGFGNQPQHF.

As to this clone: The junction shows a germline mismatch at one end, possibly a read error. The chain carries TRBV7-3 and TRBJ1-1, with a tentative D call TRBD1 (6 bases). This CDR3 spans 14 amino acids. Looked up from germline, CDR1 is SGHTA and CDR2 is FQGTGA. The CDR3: CASSQNRAGTEASF. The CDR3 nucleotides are TGTGCCAGCAGCCAAAACAGGGCCGGCACTGAAGCTTCCTTT.

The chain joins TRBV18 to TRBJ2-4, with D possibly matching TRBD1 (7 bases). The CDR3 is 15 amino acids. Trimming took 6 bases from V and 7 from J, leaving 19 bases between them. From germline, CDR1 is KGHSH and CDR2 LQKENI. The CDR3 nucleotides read TGTGCCAGCTCCCAACGGGAGACAGGGCGGAACATTCAGTACTTC. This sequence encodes CASSQRETGRNIQYF.

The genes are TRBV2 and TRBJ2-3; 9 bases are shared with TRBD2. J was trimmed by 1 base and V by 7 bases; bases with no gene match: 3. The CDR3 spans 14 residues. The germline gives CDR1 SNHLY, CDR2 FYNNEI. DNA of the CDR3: TGTGCCAGCAATGGCGGGGGGGGCACAGATACGCAGTATTTT. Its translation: CASNGGGGTDTQYF.

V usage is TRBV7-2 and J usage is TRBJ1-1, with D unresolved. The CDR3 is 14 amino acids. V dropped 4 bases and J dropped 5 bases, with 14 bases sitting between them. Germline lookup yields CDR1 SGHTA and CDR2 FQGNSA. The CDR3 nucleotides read TGTGCCAGCAGCTCCCGAGGGCGAGGGACTGAAGCTTTCTTT. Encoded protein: CASSSRGRGTEAFF.

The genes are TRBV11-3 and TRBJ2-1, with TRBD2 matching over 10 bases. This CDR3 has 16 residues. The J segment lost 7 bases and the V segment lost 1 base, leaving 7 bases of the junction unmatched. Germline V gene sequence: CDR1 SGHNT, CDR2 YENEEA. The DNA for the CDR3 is TGTGCCAGCAGCTTAGGGCCAGCGGGGGGGCTTAATGAGCAGTTCTTC. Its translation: CASSLGPAGGLNEQFF.

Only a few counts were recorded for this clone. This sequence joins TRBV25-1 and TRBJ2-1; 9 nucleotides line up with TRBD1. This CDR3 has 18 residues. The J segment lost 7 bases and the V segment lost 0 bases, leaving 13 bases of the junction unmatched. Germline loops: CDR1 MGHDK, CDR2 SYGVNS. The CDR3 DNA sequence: TGTGCCAGCAGTGAATATAAATTCCCTGGACAGGGGAGGAATGAGCAGTTCTTC. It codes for CASSEYKFPGQGRNEQFF. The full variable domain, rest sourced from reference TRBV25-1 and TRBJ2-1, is EADIYQTPRYLVIGTGKKITLECSQTMGHDKMYWYQQDPGMELHLIHYSYGVNSTEKGDLSSESTVSRIRTEHFPLTLESARPSHTSQYLCASSEYKFPGQGRNEQFFGPGTRLTVL.

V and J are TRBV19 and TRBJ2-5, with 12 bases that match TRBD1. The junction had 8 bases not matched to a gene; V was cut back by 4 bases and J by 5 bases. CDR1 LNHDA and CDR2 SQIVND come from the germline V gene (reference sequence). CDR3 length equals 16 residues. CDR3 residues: CASSTAGTGGRETQYF. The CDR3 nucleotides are TGTGCCAGTAGTACCGCCGGGACAGGGGGCCGGGAGACCCAGTACTTC.

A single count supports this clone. This CDR3 is CASSTRQGRVEKLFF. CDR3 in DNA: TGTGCCAGCAGTACCAGACAGGGGAGGGTTGAAAAACTGTTTTTT. The gene calls are TRBV27 and TRBJ1-4; 8 nucleotides agree with TRBD1. CDR1 is MNHEY, CDR2 SMNVEV, per germline (reference sequence). The CDR3 is made up of 15 amino acids. V lost 5 bases to trimming and J lost 7 bases; unmatched junction nucleotides: 9.

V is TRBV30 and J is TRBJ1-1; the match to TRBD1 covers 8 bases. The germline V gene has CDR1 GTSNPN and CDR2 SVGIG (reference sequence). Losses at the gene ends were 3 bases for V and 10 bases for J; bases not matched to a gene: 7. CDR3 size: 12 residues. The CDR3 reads CAWSAQGGGAFF. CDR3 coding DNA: TGTGCCTGGAGCGCACAGGGGGGGGGAGCTTTCTTT.

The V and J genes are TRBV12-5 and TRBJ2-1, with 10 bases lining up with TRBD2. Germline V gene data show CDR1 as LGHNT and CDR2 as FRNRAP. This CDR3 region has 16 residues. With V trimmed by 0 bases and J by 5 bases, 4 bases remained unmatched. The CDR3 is CASGLVITSGNNEQFF. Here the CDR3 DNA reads TGTGCTAGTGGTTTGGTAATCACTAGCGGGAACAATGAGCAGTTCTTC.

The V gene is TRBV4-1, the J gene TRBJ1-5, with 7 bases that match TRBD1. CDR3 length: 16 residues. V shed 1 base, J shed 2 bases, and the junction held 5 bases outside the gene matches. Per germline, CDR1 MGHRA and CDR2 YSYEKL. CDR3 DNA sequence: TGCGCCAGCAGCCAAGCTAACAGGGGAGGCAATCAGCCCCAGCATTTT. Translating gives CASSQANRGGNQPQHF.